This T cell receptor beta chain was captured in a study of regulatory T cells in long-lasting Graves disease. In its sample, this clonotype was seen a few times. Its target is not known. Specified time point: newly diagnosed GD, antithyroid drugs for less than 3 months. The TCR library was prepared using RNA isolated from PBMCs. Graves' disease diagnoses followed American Thyroid Association guidelines. Study conclusions and caveats: TRBV28, TRBJ1-2 and TRBJ2-5 emerged as the favored segments in persistent disease. Exclusively peripheral blood, rather than thyroid tissue, was studied.

Assembly of TCR beta libraries relied on iRepertoire HTBI primers together with Arm-PCR of CDR3 regions. One entry per CDR3 protein, called by TCRdb with MiXCR from the multiplex PCR reads. The table has over 500,000 distinct CDR3 sequences, about 16% seen once; the top ten hold 9.5% to 15%. The germline V gene encodes CDR1 SGHKS and CDR2 YYEKEE (reference sequence). V lost 4 bases and J 1 base, leaving 14 bases between the germline ends. This CDR3 is 15 amino acids long. This sample also appeared in a second study, on T cells in Graves' hyperthyroidism and ophthalmopathy. Per that paper: A model of 13 V-J pairs discriminated ophthalmopathy from stable hyperthyroidism.

This chain links TRBV5-5 with TRBJ2-5, with a possible D match to TRBD2 (5 bases). The receptor's source is a man younger than 30 with Graves disease. The sequences come from peripheral blood mononuclear cells (PBMCs), collected at new diagnosis, from a patient treated with antithyroid drugs. The DNA for the CDR3 is TGTGCCAGCAGCCCCCGGGGAACAACCCAAGAGACCCAGTACTTC. Translating gives CASSPRGTTQETQYF.